One and the same sample provided the 28 T cell receptor beta chains below, sequenced in a study of tissue T cells after allogeneic stem cell transplantation. The repertoire was sequenced with immunoSEQ multiplex PCR; TCRdb's copy has only in-frame clones and lacks some. In the table there are about 11,000 clones, 35% to 40% of which are singletons. The time point is: mouse harvest day 7 after allogeneic transplant. Mouse grafts combined 10^7 T-cell-depleted bone marrow cells with 10^6 splenic CD5+ T cells. Sequencing input: skin. The receptors derive from a female BALB/c mouse given C57BL/6 T cells with graft-versus-host disease after an allogeneic hematopoietic cell transplant.

This clone was found a few times. The genes are named according to mouse. The CDR3: CASSLGQNYAEQFF. The sequenced CDR3 bases are TGTGCAAGCAGCCTGGGACAAAACTATGCTGAGCAGTTC. The V and J genes are TRBV16 and TRBJ2-1, with D perhaps matching TRBD1 (6 bases). The read is 1 residue too short to cover the CDR3 end, so that end is filled in from the germline J gene. Per the germline V gene, CDR1 is SGHSA and CDR2 is FRNQAP. This CDR3 has 14 amino acids. Trimming removed 5 bases from V and 1 base from J, with 9 bases in between. Full variable domain (outside the CDR3, taken from reference TRBV16 and TRBJ2-1): NAGVIQTPRHKVTGKGQEATLWCEPISGHSAVFWYRQTIVQGLEFLTYFRNQAPIDDSGMPKERFSAQMPNQSHSTLKIQSTQPQDSAVYLCASSLGQNYAEQFFGPGTRLTVL.

Worth noting for this clone: Each gene name is a mouse one. From the germline J gene comes the end of the CDR3, since the read stops 1 residue before it. The gene calls are TRBV3 and TRBJ1-5; D might be TRBD1 (5 bases). The CDR3 covers 14 residues. The germline CDR1 and CDR2 sequences are SNHLY and FYNGKV (reference sequence). Deletions cut 5 bases from V and 1 base from J, with 9 bases between. The part of the CDR3 DNA that was read is TGTGCCAGCAGCCCAGGGAGGAACAACCAGGCTCCGCTT. It is translated as CASSPGRNNQAPL. The whole CDR3 is CASSPGRNNQAPLF.

For this clone: Gene names are the mouse ones. The CDR3 end lies 1 residue beyond the end of the read and is filled in from the germline J gene. The chain joins TRBV26 to TRBJ2-5, with D possibly called TRBD1 or TRBD2 (6 bases each). The germline V and J ends were trimmed by 0 bases and 5 bases, with 9 bases remaining between them. CDR3 length: 14 residues. CDR1 is KGHPV, CDR2 FQNQEV, per germline (reference sequence). The CDR3 spells CASSLSWGRDTQYF. The sequenced part of the CDR3 DNA is TGTGCCAGCAGTCTGTCGTGGGGGCGAGACACCCAGTAC.

In the case of this clone: Mouse names are used for the genes. The read comes to an end 1 residue before the CDR3 does, leaving the germline J gene to fill in the end. This chain connects TRBV26 to TRBJ2-3; unclear D gene. The V gene lost 2 bases and the J gene lost 0 bases, with 9 bases spanning the gap. CDR1 and CDR2 (germline): KGHPV, FQNQEV (reference sequence). The CDR3 spans 15 residues. CDR3 protein: CASSLGIPSAETLYF. The CDR3 DNA, read in part, is TGTGCCAGCAGTCTGGGCATTCCTAGTGCAGAAACGCTGTAT.

Concerning this clone itself: The gene names given are mouse names. Read data end 1 residue before the CDR3 end; the end is taken from the germline J gene. The chain recombines TRBV13-2 with TRBJ2-5; 8 positions match TRBD1. The germline CDR1 and CDR2 sequences are NNHNN and SYGAGS (reference sequence). The CDR3 covers 13 residues. Trimming took 3 bases from V and 4 from J; bases not matched to a gene: 1. CDR3 region: CASGATGEDTQYF. Partial CDR3 DNA: TGTGCCAGCGGTGCGACAGGGGAAGACACCCAGTAC.

This clone was seen more than once but under ten times. The germline and genes are mouse ones. Coverage ceases 1 residue before the CDR3 finishes, and the germline J gene fills in the end. The chain joins TRBV3 to TRBJ2-2; D gene uncertain. The CDR3 runs to 14 residues. Trimming shortened V by 4 bases and J by 0 bases, and 6 bases separated the two germline ends. CDR1 and CDR2 (germline): SNHLY, FYNGKV (reference sequence). The CDR3 DNA, read in part, is TGTGCCAGCAGCTCCTCGTCAAACACCGGGCAGCTCTAC. Translation: CASSSSSNTGQLY. The full CDR3 is CASSSSSNTGQLYF.

With regard to this clone: Gene and germline names: mouse. The covered CDR3 bases are TGTGCCAGCGGACAGGGGTCTTCTGGAAATACGCTCTAT. Protein product: CASGQGSSGNTLY. The CDR3 in its entirety is CASGQGSSGNTLYF. V usage is TRBV13-2 and J usage is TRBJ1-3; 7 nucleotides match TRBD1. The CDR3 end lies 1 residue beyond the end of the read and is filled in from the germline J gene. The CDR3 is 14 residues long. Germline CDR1 NNHNN, CDR2 SYGAGS (reference sequence). Trimming took 5 bases from V and 0 from J; bases not matched to a gene: 2.

The table lists this clone with a few counts. Mouse gene names and germline throughout. The sequenced fragment ends 1 residue before the CDR3 boundary, so the rest is inferred from the germline J gene. Other nucleotide sequences from this sample produce the same CDR3. This sequence joins TRBV3 and TRBJ1-2, with 7 positions matching TRBD1. Germline CDR1 is SNHLY and CDR2 is FYNGKV (reference sequence). Losses at the gene ends were 4 bases for V and 0 bases for J; bases not matched to a gene: 2. CDR3 length equals 14 residues. CDR3 sequence: CASSSGTANSDYTF. The part of the CDR3 DNA that was read is TGTGCCAGCAGCTCCGGGACAGCAAACTCCGACTACACC.

With respect to this clone: These gene names are mouse names. The read stops 1 residue short of the end of the CDR3; the missing end is completed from the germline J gene. The genes are TRBV20 and TRBJ2-5, with D tentatively TRBD2 (6 bases). Germline V CDR1 and CDR2: GFQATS, STVNSAI. The CDR3 has 13 amino acids. Trimming shortened V by 0 bases and J by 2 bases, and 6 bases separated the two germline ends. The sequenced CDR3 bases are TGTGGTGCTAGGGACTGGGGCCAAGACACCCAGTAC. As protein: CGARDWGQDTQY. The CDR3 reads in full as CGARDWGQDTQYF. The full variable domain, in which reference TRBV20 and TRBJ2-5 provide the parts outside the CDR3, is GALVYQYPRRTICKSGTSMRMECQAVGFQATSVAWYRQSPQKTFELIALSTVNSAIKYEQNFTQEKFPISHPNLSFSSMTVLNAYLEDRGLYLCGARDWGQDTQYFGPGTRLLVL.

Of note for this clone: Gene names denote mouse genes. The observed sequence ends 1 residue before the CDR3 terminus, with the missing tail filled in from the germline J gene. The V gene is TRBV5, the J gene TRBJ2-3; D ambiguous. The CDR3 consists of 16 residues. The germline CDR1 and CDR2 sequences are LGHNA and YNLKQL (reference sequence). V was cut by 0 bases and J by 0 bases, with 10 bases left in between. Here the CDR3 reads CASSQEGLPSAETLYF. The covered CDR3 bases are TGTGCCAGCAGCCAAGAGGGTTTACCTAGTGCAGAAACGCTGTAT.

In regard to this clone: Gene names denote mouse genes. CDR3 protein: CASSLNWYEQYF. CDR3 DNA (partial): TGTGCAAGCAGCTTGAACTGGTATGAACAGTAC. This chain links TRBV16 with TRBJ2-7, with D tentatively TRBD2 (5 bases). The CDR3 goes on 1 residue after the read ends, and that part is filled in from the germline J gene. Germline V gene lookup returns CDR1 SGHSA and CDR2 FRNQAP. The V end was cut by 3 bases, the J end by 4 bases, with 7 bases between. This CDR3 spans 12 amino acids.

This clone was detected only a few times. Mouse names are used for the genes. The sequenced fragment ends 1 residue before the CDR3 boundary, so the rest is inferred from the germline J gene. The genes are TRBV3 and TRBJ1-4; D ambiguous. The CDR3 is made up of 15 amino acids. CDR1 and CDR2 (germline): SNHLY, FYNGKV (reference sequence). Trimming shortened V by 5 bases and J by 1 base, and 11 bases separated the two germline ends. The sequenced CDR3 bases are TGTGCCAGCAGCCCGGGCATTTCTTCCAACGAAAGATTATTT. Translating it yields CASSPGISSNERLF. The entire CDR3 protein reads CASSPGISSNERLFF.

This clone was counted only a few times. Genes here carry mouse names. The read falls 1 residue short of the CDR3 end, and the missing part is taken from the germline J gene. The chain links TRBV23 to TRBJ2-2; the D call of TRBD2 is as the table states it, not checked on the DNA. This CDR3 spans 16 amino acids. Germline values: CDR1 KGHTA, CDR2 FQNQQP. The sequenced CDR3 bases are TGCTCCAGCAGTCAATCGAGGGACTGGGGGACCGGGCAGCTCTAC. Translating gives CSSSQSRDWGTGQLY. The complete CDR3 protein is CSSSQSRDWGTGQLYF.

Remarks on this clone: Genes and germline come from the mouse. With the read ending 1 residue before the CDR3 end, the germline J gene is used to fill in that end. Other DNA sequences within the sample encode an identical CDR3. The gene calls are TRBV26 and TRBJ2-7, with TRBD1 as a possible D gene (6 bases). The germline V and J ends were trimmed by 0 bases and 3 bases, with 6 bases remaining between them. This CDR3 contains 13 residues. CDR1 is KGHPV and CDR2 is FQNQEV in the germline V gene (reference sequence). CDR3 residues: CASSLSGGYEQYF. The DNA read from the CDR3 is TGTGCCAGCAGTCTGTCAGGGGGCTATGAACAGTAC.

This clone rates as medium-sized (0.01 to 0.1%). Germline and genes here are mouse. With the read ending 1 residue before the CDR3 end, the germline J gene is used to fill in that end. The rearrangement joins TRBV3 to TRBJ1-3, with D possibly TRBD1 on 5 matching bases. The CDR3 consists of 15 residues. Trimming took 5 bases from V and 0 from J, leaving 11 bases between them. Germline V gives CDR1 SNHLY, CDR2 FYNGKV (reference sequence). Incomplete CDR3 DNA: TGTGCCAGCAGCCCCGGACAAAATTCTGGAAATACGCTCTAT. Protein product: CASSPGQNSGNTLY. The entire CDR3 protein reads CASSPGQNSGNTLYF. Complete variable domain (other parts from reference TRBV3 and TRBJ1-3): GPKVLQIPSHQIIDMGQMVTLNCDPVSNHLYFYWYKQILGQQMEFLVNFYNGKVMEKSKLFKDQFSVERPDGSYFTLKIQPTALEDSAVYFCASSPGQNSGNTLYFGEGSRLIVV.

As concerns this clone: The germline and genes are mouse ones. The DNA ends 1 residue before the CDR3 does, and the rest of the CDR3 is filled in from the germline J gene. V and J are TRBV29 and TRBJ1-5, with D tentatively TRBD1 (6 bases). Between the trimmed V and J ends, which lost 4 bases and 0 bases, there was a span of 7 bases. The CDR3 runs to 14 residues. Germline lookup yields CDR1 MSHET and CDR2 SYDVDS. CDR3 bases read: TGTGCTAGCAGTTGGGACAATAACAACCAGGCTCCGCTT. The encoded protein is CASSWDNNNQAPL. The full CDR3 sequence reads CASSWDNNNQAPLF. The full variable domain, in which reference TRBV29 and TRBJ1-5 provide the parts outside the CDR3, is DMKVTQMPRYLIKRMGENVLLECGQDMSHETMYWYRQDPGLGLQLIYISYDVDSNSEGDIPKGYRVSRKKREHFSLILDSAKTNQTSVYFCASSWDNNNQAPLFGEGTRLSVL.

Worth noting for this clone: Mouse gene names and germline throughout. The DNA ends 1 residue before the CDR3 does, and the rest of the CDR3 is filled in from the germline J gene. The chain links TRBV5 to TRBJ2-5, with no clear D. Per germline, CDR1 LGHNA and CDR2 YNLKQL (reference sequence). The V end was cut by 0 bases, the J end by 2 bases, with 6 bases between. The CDR3 contains 14 residues. CDR3 DNA, as far as it was read: TGTGCCAGCAGCCAAGATAGCAGCCAAGACACCCAGTAC. Translated, it gives CASSQDSSQDTQY. The whole CDR3 protein is CASSQDSSQDTQYF.

About this clone: Mouse gene names apply. The DNA ends 1 residue before the CDR3 does, and the rest of the CDR3 is filled in from the germline J gene. J is TRBJ2-2 and V is TRBV31, with a possible D match to TRBD2 (6 bases). Trimming took 2 bases from V and 2 from J, leaving 6 bases between them. The CDR3 extends over 13 amino acids. Germline CDR1 is GKSSPN and CDR2 is SITVG. This chain's CDR3 is CAWSGGNTGQLYF. Partial CDR3 DNA: TGTGCCTGGAGTGGGGGGAACACCGGGCAGCTCTAC.

A note on this clone: Germline and genes: mouse. The read stops 1 residue short of the end of the CDR3; the missing end is completed from the germline J gene. V is TRBV14 and J is TRBJ2-5; 8 bases agree with TRBD2. The ends lost 1 base at V and 5 bases at J; junction bases unmatched: 3. Germline values: CDR1 SGHDT, CDR2 FRDEAV. This CDR3 spans 14 amino acids. The CDR3 loop is CASSFGWGADTQYF. CDR3 DNA (partial): TGTGCCAGCAGTTTCGGCTGGGGGGCAGACACCCAGTAC.

About this clone itself: All gene names here are mouse names. The covered CDR3 bases are TGTGCCAGCAGCTTTGACTGGGGGACGAGTCAAAACACCTTGTAC. Amino acid sequence: CASSFDWGTSQNTLY. The CDR3 in its entirety is CASSFDWGTSQNTLYF. The chain couples TRBV3 to TRBJ2-4, with TRBD2 identical over 9 bases. With the read ending 1 residue before the CDR3 end, the germline J gene is used to fill in that end. The V segment lost 3 bases and the J segment 0 bases; nucleotides outside the gene matches: 4. This CDR3 has 16 amino acids. Germline V CDR1 and CDR2: SNHLY, FYNGKV (reference sequence).

Regarding this clone: Gene and germline names: mouse. With the read ending 1 residue before the CDR3 end, the germline J gene is used to fill in that end. The chain carries TRBV19 and TRBJ2-2; maybe TRBD1 (6 bases). Per the germline V gene, CDR1 is FNHDT and CDR2 is SITEND (reference sequence). The CDR3 extends over 15 amino acids. With 4 bases removed from V and 4 bases from J, the gap between germline ends came to 14 bases. The CDR3 sequence: CASSPQGPATGQLYF. The part of the CDR3 DNA that was read is TGTGCCAGCAGTCCTCAGGGGCCCGCCACCGGGCAGCTCTAC.

This clone was counted between two and nine times. Gene and germline names: mouse. The read falls 1 residue short of the CDR3 end, and the missing part is taken from the germline J gene. The rearrangement joins TRBV5 to TRBJ2-7; 10 positions match TRBD2. This CDR3 spans 13 amino acids. V lost 4 bases, J lost 6 bases, and 3 bases stayed unmatched. CDR1 LGHNA and CDR2 YNLKQL come from the germline V gene (reference sequence). Partial CDR3 DNA: TGTGCCAGCAGCCCAGACTGGGGGGTTGAACAGTAC. Translating gives CASSPDWGVEQY. The full-length CDR3 reads as CASSPDWGVEQYF.

As regards this clone: Any gene name here is a mouse gene name. The read terminates 1 residue before the CDR3 end, so the remaining end is supplied by the germline J gene. The chain couples TRBV23 to TRBJ1-1; the table's D gene call, TRBD1, was not cross checked with the DNA. The CDR3 runs 13 residues. Germline V CDR1 and CDR2: KGHTA, FQNQQP. CDR3 DNA, as far as it was read: TGCTCCAGCAGTCAATCGAGGAACACAGAAGTCTTC. Encoded protein: CSSSQSRNTEVF. In full, the CDR3 is CSSSQSRNTEVFF.

Within the sample, this clone is medium-sized. The genes and germline here are from mouse. Sequencing ends 1 residue short of the CDR3 end; the germline J gene provides the rest. This chain joins TRBV3 and TRBJ2-2, with D perhaps TRBD1 (6 bases). The CDR3 has 15 amino acids. Germline CDR1 is SNHLY and CDR2 is FYNGKV (reference sequence). The V gene lost 5 bases and the J gene lost 0 bases, with 10 bases spanning the gap. Incomplete CDR3 DNA: TGTGCCAGCAGCCGAGGGACAACAAACACCGGGCAGCTCTAC. This encodes CASSRGTTNTGQLY. The full-length CDR3 reads as CASSRGTTNTGQLYF. The full variable domain, its missing parts supplied by reference TRBV3 and TRBJ2-2, is GPKVLQIPSHQIIDMGQMVTLNCDPVSNHLYFYWYKQILGQQMEFLVNFYNGKVMEKSKLFKDQFSVERPDGSYFTLKIQPTALEDSAVYFCASSRGTTNTGQLYFGEGSKLTVL.

The sample holds a few counts of this clone. Any gene name here is a mouse gene name. The CDR3 is cut off 1 residue early in the read; its end comes from the germline J gene. J is TRBJ1-5 and V is TRBV12-2; 11 bases map to TRBD1. From germline, CDR1 is SGHLS and CDR2 HYDKME. The CDR3 has 14 residues. Trimming took 4 bases from V and 4 from J; bases not matched to a gene: 2. CDR3 protein: CASSDRGQNQAPLF. The sequenced part of the CDR3 DNA is TGTGCCAGCTCGGACAGGGGGCAGAACCAGGCTCCGCTT.

This clone occurred a few times. Genes here carry mouse names. Read coverage stops 1 residue before the CDR3 terminus; the germline J gene supplies the remainder. The rearrangement uses TRBV5 and TRBJ2-4; 7 positions match TRBD2. CDR1 is LGHNA, CDR2 YNLKQL, per germline (reference sequence). With 0 bases clipped from V and 0 bases from J, the junction kept 6 bases outside the gene matches. This CDR3 spans 17 amino acids. The CDR3 DNA, read in part, is TGTGCCAGCAGCCAAGATCTTGGGGGGTCTAGTCAAAACACCTTGTAC. Its protein is CASSQDLGGSSQNTLY. The CDR3 as a whole reads CASSQDLGGSSQNTLYF.

A word on this clone: Gene names denote mouse genes. The read ends 1 residue early relative to the CDR3; the germline J gene fills the gap. V and J are TRBV1 and TRBJ2-7, with 7 nucleotides matching TRBD1. The germline V gene encodes CDR1 NSQYPW and CDR2 LRSPGD (reference sequence). This CDR3 has 14 amino acids. V was pared by 6 bases and J by 1 base, with 6 bases of the junction left unmatched. The CDR3 spells CTCRPGQSSYEQYF. Partial CDR3 DNA: TGCACCTGCAGGCCGGGACAGAGTTCCTATGAACAGTAC.

This clone has just a few counts. Mouse gene names apply. The CDR3 end is not reached by the read, which stops 1 residue before it; the germline J gene fills it in. The rearrangement uses TRBV23 and TRBJ1-6; the DNA was not used to check the table's D call, TRBD1. TRBJ1-6 is sorted into the ORF group, with uncertain function. CDR3 length: 16 amino acids. CDR1 and CDR2 (germline): KGHTA, FQNQQP. The covered CDR3 bases are TGCTCCAGCAGTCATTCAGGGGATTCCTATAATTCGCCCCTCTAC. Translating gives CSSSHSGDSYNSPLY. The CDR3 as a whole reads CSSSHSGDSYNSPLYF.